Each of the 20 T cell receptor beta chains below was sequenced from the same sample in a study of type 1 regulatory T cells. TCRdb reprocessed the reads via MiXCR and lists one record per CDR3 protein. The data contain over 55,000 distinct CDR3 sequences, nearly 50% of them singletons. These TCRs are of unknown antigen specificity. Input material: cultured non-Tr1 T cells, either the whole culture or a sorted T cell fraction (not recorded which). All receptors derive from a human donor in good health.

CDR3 protein: CASSMPGTTEAFF. The CDR3 nucleotides read TGTGCCAGTAGTATGCCGGGGACGACTGAAGCTTTCTTT. This sequence joins TRBV19 and TRBJ1-1; TRBD1 might be the D (5 bases). The germline CDR1 and CDR2 sequences are LNHDA and SQIVND (reference sequence). This CDR3 contains 13 residues. V lost 3 bases and J lost 5, with 10 bases in between.

A remark on this clonotype: A single base separates this from a much larger clone, so it may be a read error. The V and J genes are TRBV3-1 and TRBJ2-1; D ambiguous. Germline CDR1 LGHDT, CDR2 YNNKEL (reference sequence). CDR3 size: 12 residues. The CDR3 reads CASSPRVDEQLF. CDR3 sequence (DNA): TGTGCCAGCAGCCCAAGGGTCGATGAGCAGCTCTTC.

This clonotype was picked up a small number of times. V is TRBV5-1 and J is TRBJ2-2; perhaps D is TRBD1 or TRBD2 (5 bases each). The CDR3 sequence is 17 residues long. Germline V gives CDR1 SGHRS, CDR2 YFSETQ. V was shortened by 0 bases and J by 6 bases, with 18 bases between the two germline ends. CDR3 DNA: TGCGCCAGCAGCTTGGTAACCCCGGGACGGGCGGCCGGGGAGCTGTTTTTT. This encodes CASSLVTPGRAAGELFF.

By share, this clonotype ranks as medium-sized. The chain uses TRBV4-2 and TRBJ1-5; maybe TRBD1 (5 bases). Deletions cut 4 bases from V and 3 bases from J, with 16 bases between. Germline CDR1 is LGHNA and CDR2 is YNFKEQ. CDR3 length equals 16 residues. CDR3 in DNA: TGTGCCAGCAGCCCAAACGGGGTAGGGGCCAATCAGCCCCAGCATTTT. It is translated as CASSPNGVGANQPQHF.

The chain joins TRBV12-3 or TRBV12-4 to TRBJ2-3; D not certain. The CDR3 length is 14 residues. Trimming took 6 bases from V and 0 from J, leaving 10 bases between them. For the CDR3, the DNA is TGTGCCAGCAGCCGGACGGCCAGCACAGATACGCAGTATTTT. This translates into CASSRTASTDTQYF.

The chain uses TRBV5-1 and TRBJ2-1; no reliable D call. V dropped 3 bases and J dropped 7 bases, with 11 bases sitting between them. CDR1 SGHRS and CDR2 YFSETQ come from the germline V gene. CDR3 length equals 13 residues. DNA of the CDR3: TGCGCCAGCAGCTGGCAAGCGATGAATGAGCAGTTCTTC. Protein product: CASSWQAMNEQFF.

The rearrangement uses TRBV28 and TRBJ1-5; possibly TRBD1 for D (5 bases). Trimming pared 4 bases from V and 4 bases from J, leaving 17 bases between. This CDR3 region has 16 residues. Germline V CDR1 and CDR2: MDHEN, SYDVKM. The chain's CDR3 is CASSWGTGRANQPQHF. The CDR3 DNA sequence: TGTGCCAGCAGTTGGGGCACTGGTAGGGCTAATCAGCCCCAGCATTTT.

V is TRBV21-1 and J is TRBJ2-3; the table's D call of TRBD1 was not tested on the DNA. TRBV21-1 is marked as a pseudogene. The CDR3 has 16 residues. The CDR3 loop reads CASSMRGQTLTDTQYF. The CDR3 DNA is TGTGCCAGCAGCATGAGGGGACAGACCCTCACAGATACGCAGTATTTT.

The chain has TRBV20-1 and TRBJ2-1; 9 bases match TRBD2. J was trimmed by 5 bases and V by 2 bases; bases with no gene match: 7. This CDR3 is built from 15 residues. Per germline, CDR1 DFQATT and CDR2 SNEGSKA (reference sequence). The CDR3 sequence is CSARQAASGDNEQFF. The CDR3 region has the DNA TGCAGTGCTAGACAGGCGGCTAGCGGGGACAATGAGCAGTTCTTC.

In this sample, this clonotype turned up a few times. The gene calls are TRBV30 and TRBJ2-1; D gene unclear. V was cut by 0 bases and J by 8 bases, with 8 bases left in between. The germline CDR1 and CDR2 sequences are GTSNPN and SVGIG (reference sequence). This CDR3 is 12 amino acids long. The CDR3 nucleotides read TGTGCCTGGAGTGTACGGGTGGATGAGCAGTTCTTC. It encodes CAWSVRVDEQFF.

This clonotype was counted a few times. The gene calls are TRBV20-1 and TRBJ1-2; D is undetermined. Germline V CDR1 and CDR2: DFQATT, SNEGSKA (reference sequence). Trimming shortened V by 5 bases and J by 1 base, and 11 bases separated the two germline ends. This CDR3 is 13 amino acids long. The CDR3 DNA reads as TGCAGTGCTCCTCGGACGGGTAACTATGGCTACACCTTC. This gives the protein CSAPRTGNYGYTF.

The J gene is TRBJ1-2, the V gene TRBV10-1, with 11 bases fitting TRBD1. Germline loops: CDR1 WNHNN, CDR2 SYGVQD (reference sequence). The CDR3 spans 12 residues. The trim removed 4 bases at V and 14 bases at J, leaving 6 bases unmatched. The CDR3: CASSGTGGPRTF. As DNA, the CDR3 is TGCGCCAGCAGTGGGACAGGGGGCCCGCGAACCTTC.

V is TRBV2 and J is TRBJ2-2, with D hard to call. The CDR3 sequence is 12 residues long. Germline CDR1 and CDR2: SNHLY and FYNNEI. Trimming took off 5 bases at V and 5 bases at J, with 6 bases between the two ends. CDR3 bases: TGTGCCAGCAGTAAGATTACCGGGGAGCTGTTTTTT. Its translation: CASSKITGELFF.

This clonotype appeared a few times. The chain has TRBV7-9 and TRBJ1-1; the D gene is possibly TRBD1 (6 bases). Germline assignment: CDR1 SEHNR and CDR2 FQNEAQ (reference sequence). The CDR3 has 15 residues. Between the trimmed V and J ends, which lost 4 bases and 2 bases, there was a span of 14 bases. The CDR3 DNA sequence: TGTGCCAGCAGCTCTTACAGGGCCAGCAACACTGAAGCTTTCTTT. It is translated as CASSSYRASNTEAFF.

The V call is TRBV20-1, the J call TRBJ2-5; TRBD2 matches at 11 bases. V shed 7 bases and J 5 bases; nucleotides not matched to a gene: 9. From germline, CDR1 is DFQATT and CDR2 SNEGSKA (reference sequence). This CDR3 has 14 amino acids. The CDR3 here is CSGLTSGAAETQYF. The CDR3 DNA reads as TGCAGTGGCCTGACTAGCGGGGCGGCGGAGACCCAGTACTTC.

A single count supports this clonotype. The chain combines TRBV5-4 with TRBJ1-2; 8 bases match TRBD1. Germline V lookup: CDR1 SGHNT, CDR2 YYREEE (reference sequence). The CDR3 sequence is 17 residues long. Unmatched junction bases numbered 15, after V lost 4 bases and J lost 4 bases. The CDR3 here is CASSLGSGGLLIYGYTF. The CDR3 DNA is TGTGCCAGCAGCCTCGGATCAGGGGGCTTACTTATCTATGGCTACACCTTC.

V gene TRBV11-3 combines with J gene TRBJ2-5, with 8 bases fitting TRBD1. Trimming took 6 bases from V and 5 from J; bases not matched to a gene: 8. Germline CDR1 reads SGHNT; CDR2 reads YENEEA. The CDR3 length is 14 residues. The CDR3 here is CASRVSGGGETQYF. The CDR3 DNA reads TGTGCCAGCAGGGTCTCAGGGGGCGGGGAGACCCAGTACTTC.

The rearrangement uses TRBV20-1 and TRBJ2-3, with 7 positions matching TRBD2. V lost 6 bases, J lost 1 base, and 10 bases stayed unmatched. In germline, CDR1 is DFQATT, CDR2 SNEGSKA (reference sequence). This CDR3 has 15 amino acids. CDR3 DNA: TGCAGTGCCTCCTCGGGGGGTCTGGGCACAGATACGCAGTATTTT. Translating it yields CSASSGGLGTDTQYF.

This clonotype was observed a handful of times. V usage is TRBV3-1 and J usage is TRBJ1-2; D gene ambiguous. The V end was cut by 0 bases, the J end by 4 bases, with 9 bases between. Germline V gene sequence: CDR1 LGHDT, CDR2 YNNKEL (reference sequence). The CDR3 has 14 residues. Written as DNA, the CDR3 is TGTGCCAGCAGCCAAGAAGGTGGACTCTATGGCTACACCTTC. Translated: CASSQEGGLYGYTF.

This clonotype was counted many times. The gene calls are TRBV20-1 and TRBJ2-3; 8 bases fit TRBD2. Per germline, CDR1 DFQATT and CDR2 SNEGSKA (reference sequence). The CDR3 is 16 amino acids. The CDR3 reads CRAASGPRAGTDTQYF. The CDR3 nucleotides read TGCAGGGCGGCTAGCGGGCCCCGCGCCGGCACAGATACGCAGTATTTT.